These 6 T cell receptor beta chains originate from one sample sequenced in a study of cytomegalovirus exposure and HLA in healthy donors. With 60 Vbeta and 13 Jbeta primers, the PCR was carried out. Assay: immunoSEQ multiplex PCR; the TCRdb copy retains only in-frame clones and omits some. The table includes roughly 130,000 clones, just under 80% detected once. The sample taken for sequencing was PBMCs. All receptors come from a man under 40 in good health and CMV-seronegative.

The V gene is TRBV9, the J gene TRBJ1-1; 7 bases map to TRBD1. The CDR3 is made up of 12 amino acids. The germline gives CDR1 SGDLS, CDR2 YYNGEE. V lost 0 bases to trimming and J lost 10 bases; unmatched junction nucleotides: 3. CDR3 region: CASSVAGTVAFF. The CDR3 DNA sequence: TGTGCCAGCAGCGTAGCCGGGACAGTAGCTTTCTTT.

The V and J genes are TRBV13 and TRBJ2-2, with 9 bases lining up with TRBD1. J was trimmed by 9 bases and V by 5 bases; bases with no gene match: 10. The CDR3 runs to 15 residues. In germline, CDR1 is PRHDT, CDR2 FYEKMQ (reference sequence). As DNA, the CDR3 is TGTGCCAGCAGCATCGGGACAGGGACACTTAGGGAGCTGTTTTTT. As protein: CASSIGTGTLRELFF.

This clone was recorded a few times. The rearrangement links TRBV4-2 to TRBJ2-1; 10 nucleotides match TRBD2. There are 15 residues in the CDR3. Germline loops: CDR1 LGHNA, CDR2 YNFKEQ. Trimming removed 4 bases from V and 3 bases from J; junction bases left unmatched: 3. CDR3 nucleotide sequence: TGTGCCAGCAGCCCACAGCGGGGGGGCTACAATGAGCAGTTCTTC. This encodes CASSPQRGGYNEQFF.

This clone was seen a handful of times. The V gene is TRBV28, the J gene TRBJ1-5; maybe TRBD1 (6 bases). The CDR3 runs 16 residues. Germline CDR1 and CDR2: MDHEN and SYDVKM. The ends were cut back, 7 bases at V and 0 bases at J, with 16 bases in the middle. CDR3 amino acids: CASNLWSGDSNQPQHF. The CDR3 nucleotides read TGTGCCAGCAACTTGTGGTCAGGGGATAGCAATCAGCCCCAGCATTTT.

This clone appeared once. This chain joins TRBV5-1 and TRBJ2-1, with 11 positions matching TRBD2. This CDR3 region has 17 residues. Germline lookup yields CDR1 SGHRS and CDR2 YFSETQ. After removal of 4 bases from V and 2 bases from J, the junction contained 8 bases not matched to a gene. CDR3 amino acids: CASSELPGLAAYNEQFF. The DNA for the CDR3 is TGCGCCAGCAGCGAGTTACCGGGACTAGCGGCCTACAATGAGCAGTTCTTC.

V usage is TRBV7-2 and J usage is TRBJ1-1; the match to TRBD1 covers 9 bases. The CDR3 is 14 residues long. Germline V gene lookup returns CDR1 SGHTA and CDR2 FQGNSA. J lost 5 bases, V lost 4 bases, and 5 bases had no gene match. The CDR3 is CASSYTGGWTEAFF. The CDR3 region has the DNA TGTGCCAGCAGCTATACAGGGGGCTGGACTGAAGCTTTCTTT.